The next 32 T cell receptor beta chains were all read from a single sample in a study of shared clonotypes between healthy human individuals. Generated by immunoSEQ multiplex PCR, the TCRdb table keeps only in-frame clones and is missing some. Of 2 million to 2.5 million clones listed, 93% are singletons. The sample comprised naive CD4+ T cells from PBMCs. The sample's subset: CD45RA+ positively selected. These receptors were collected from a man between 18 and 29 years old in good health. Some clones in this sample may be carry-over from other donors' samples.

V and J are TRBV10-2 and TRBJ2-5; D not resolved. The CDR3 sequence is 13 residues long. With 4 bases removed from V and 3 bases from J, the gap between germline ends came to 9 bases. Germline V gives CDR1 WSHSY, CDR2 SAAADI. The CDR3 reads CASSARQKETQYF. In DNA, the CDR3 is TGCGCCAGCAGTGCTAGGCAGAAAGAGACCCAGTACTTC.

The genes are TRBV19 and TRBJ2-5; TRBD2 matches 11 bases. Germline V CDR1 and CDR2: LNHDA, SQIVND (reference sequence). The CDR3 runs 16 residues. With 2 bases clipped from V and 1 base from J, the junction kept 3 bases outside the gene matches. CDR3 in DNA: TGTGCCAGTAGTATACGACTAGCGGGAACCCAAGAGACCCAGTACTTC. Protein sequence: CASSIRLAGTQETQYF.

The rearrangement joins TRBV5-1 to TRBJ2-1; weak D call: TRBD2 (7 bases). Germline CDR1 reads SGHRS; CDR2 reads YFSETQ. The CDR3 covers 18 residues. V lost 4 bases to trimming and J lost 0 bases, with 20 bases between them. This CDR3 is CASSARGADSSSYNEQFF. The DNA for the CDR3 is TGCGCCAGCAGCGCCCGGGGGGCGGATTCCAGCTCCTACAATGAGCAGTTCTTC.

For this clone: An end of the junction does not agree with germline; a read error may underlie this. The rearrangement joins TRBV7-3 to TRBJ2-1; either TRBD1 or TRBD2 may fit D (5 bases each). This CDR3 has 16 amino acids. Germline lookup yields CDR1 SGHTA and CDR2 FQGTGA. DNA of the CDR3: TGTGCCAGCACCTTAGTCCCGGGGCTAGCCCCCGTGACGCAGTTCTTC. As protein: CASTLVPGLAPVTQFF.

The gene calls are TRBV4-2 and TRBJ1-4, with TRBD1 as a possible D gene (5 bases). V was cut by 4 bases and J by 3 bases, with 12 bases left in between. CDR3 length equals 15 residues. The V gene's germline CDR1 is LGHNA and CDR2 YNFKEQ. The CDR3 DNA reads TGTGCCAGCAGCCCTACCGCAGGGTCTAATGAAAAACTGTTTTTT. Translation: CASSPTAGSNEKLFF.

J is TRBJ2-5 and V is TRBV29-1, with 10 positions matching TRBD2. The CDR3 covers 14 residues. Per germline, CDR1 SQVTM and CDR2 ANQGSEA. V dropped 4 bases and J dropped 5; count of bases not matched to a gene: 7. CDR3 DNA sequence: TGCAGCGTTGTGGCTAGCGGGAGTAAGGAGACCCAGTACTTC. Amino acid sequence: CSVVASGSKETQYF. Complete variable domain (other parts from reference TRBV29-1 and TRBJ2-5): SAVISQKPSRDICQRGTSLTIQCQVDSQVTMMFWYRQQPGQSLTLIATANQGSEATYESGFVIDKFPISRPNLTFSTLTVSNMSPEDSSIYLCSVVASGSKETQYFGPGTRLLVL.

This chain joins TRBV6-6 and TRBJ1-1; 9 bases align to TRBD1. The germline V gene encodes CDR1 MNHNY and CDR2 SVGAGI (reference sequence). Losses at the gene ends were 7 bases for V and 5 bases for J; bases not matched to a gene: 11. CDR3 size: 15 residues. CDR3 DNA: TGTGCCAGCACGAATCTGAACAGGGGGCAGACTGAAGCTTTCTTT. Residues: CASTNLNRGQTEAFF.

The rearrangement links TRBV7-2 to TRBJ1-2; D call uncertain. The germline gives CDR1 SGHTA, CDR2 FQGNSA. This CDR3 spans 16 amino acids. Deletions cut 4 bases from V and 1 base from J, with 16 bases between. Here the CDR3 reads CASSSSGGAVNYGYTF. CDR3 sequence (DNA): TGTGCCAGCAGCTCATCCGGCGGAGCAGTTAACTATGGCTACACCTTC. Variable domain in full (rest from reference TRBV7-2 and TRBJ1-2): GAGVSQSPSNKVTEKGKDVELRCDPISGHTALYWYRQSLGQGLEFLIYFQGNSAPDKSGLPSDRFSAERTGGSVSTLTIQRTQQEDSAVYLCASSSSGGAVNYGYTFGSGTRLTVV.

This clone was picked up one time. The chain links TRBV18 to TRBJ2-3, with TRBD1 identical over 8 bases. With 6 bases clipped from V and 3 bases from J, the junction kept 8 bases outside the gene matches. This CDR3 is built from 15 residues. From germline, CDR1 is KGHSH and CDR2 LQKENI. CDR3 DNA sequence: TGTGCCAGCTCCCGGAACAGGGGGAGGACAGATACGCAGTATTTT. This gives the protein CASSRNRGRTDTQYF.

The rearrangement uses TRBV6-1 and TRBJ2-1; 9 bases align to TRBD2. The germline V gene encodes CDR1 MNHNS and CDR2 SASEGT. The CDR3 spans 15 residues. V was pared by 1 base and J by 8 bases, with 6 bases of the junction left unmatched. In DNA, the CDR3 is TGTGCCAGCAGTGAAGAGGTAGCGGGAGTCTATGAGCAGTTCTTC. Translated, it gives CASSEEVAGVYEQFF.

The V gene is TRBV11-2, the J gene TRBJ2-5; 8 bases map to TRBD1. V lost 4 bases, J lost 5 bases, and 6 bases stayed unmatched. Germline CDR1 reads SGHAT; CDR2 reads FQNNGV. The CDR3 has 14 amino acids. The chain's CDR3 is CASSWDRSTETQYF. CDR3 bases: TGTGCCAGCAGCTGGGACAGGAGCACGGAGACCCAGTACTTC.

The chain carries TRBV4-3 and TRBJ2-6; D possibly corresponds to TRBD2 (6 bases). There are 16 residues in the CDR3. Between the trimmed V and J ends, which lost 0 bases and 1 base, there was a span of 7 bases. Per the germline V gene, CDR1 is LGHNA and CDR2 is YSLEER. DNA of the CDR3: TGCGCCAGCAGCCAAGAGGGGGGTTCTGGGGCCAACGTCCTGACTTTC. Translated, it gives CASSQEGGSGANVLTF.

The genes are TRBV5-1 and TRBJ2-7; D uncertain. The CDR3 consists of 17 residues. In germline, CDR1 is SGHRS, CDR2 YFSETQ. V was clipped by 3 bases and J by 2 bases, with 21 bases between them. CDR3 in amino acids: CASSSLPSNLDAYEQYF. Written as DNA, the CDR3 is TGCGCCAGCAGCTCCCTACCGTCGAATTTAGACGCCTACGAGCAGTACTTC. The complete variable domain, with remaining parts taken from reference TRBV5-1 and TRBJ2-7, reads KAGVTQTPRYLIKTRGQQVTLSCSPISGHRSVSWYQQTPGQGLQFLFEYFSETQRNKGNFPGRFSGRQFSNSRSEMNVSTLELGDSALYLCASSSLPSNLDAYEQYFGPGTRLTVT.

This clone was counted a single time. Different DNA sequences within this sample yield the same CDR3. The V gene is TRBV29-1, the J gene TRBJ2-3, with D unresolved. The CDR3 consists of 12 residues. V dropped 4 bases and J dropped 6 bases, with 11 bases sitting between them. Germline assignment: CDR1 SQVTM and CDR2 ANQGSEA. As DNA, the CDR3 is TGCAGCGTTGGAACAGTGGCGGATACGCAGTATTTT. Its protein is CSVGTVADTQYF.

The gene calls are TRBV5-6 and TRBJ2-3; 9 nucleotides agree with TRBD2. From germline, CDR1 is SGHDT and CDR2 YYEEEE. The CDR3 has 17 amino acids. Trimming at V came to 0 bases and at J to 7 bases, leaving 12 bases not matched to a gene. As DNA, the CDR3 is TGTGCCAGCAGCTTGGTGCCGGGCGGGAGGGCCGTAAATACGCAGTATTTT. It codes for CASSLVPGGRAVNTQYF.

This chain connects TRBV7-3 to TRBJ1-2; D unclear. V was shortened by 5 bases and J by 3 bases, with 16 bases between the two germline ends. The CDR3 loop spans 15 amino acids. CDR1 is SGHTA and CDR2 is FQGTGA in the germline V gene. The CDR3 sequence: CASSPGATRDYGYTF. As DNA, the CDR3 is TGTGCCAGCAGCCCTGGAGCGACCAGAGACTATGGCTACACCTTC.

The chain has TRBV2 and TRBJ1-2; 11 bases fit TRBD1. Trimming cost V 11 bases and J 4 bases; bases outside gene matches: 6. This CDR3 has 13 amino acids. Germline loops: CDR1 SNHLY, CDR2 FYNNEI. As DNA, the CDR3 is TGTGCCGGTGGACAGGGGGCAGGCTATGGCTACACCTTC. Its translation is CAGGQGAGYGYTF.

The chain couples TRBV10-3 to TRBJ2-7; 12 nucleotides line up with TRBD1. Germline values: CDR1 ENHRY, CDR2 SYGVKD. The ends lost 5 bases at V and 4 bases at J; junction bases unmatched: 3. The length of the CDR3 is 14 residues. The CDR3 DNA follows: TGTGCCATCAGTCAGGGACAGGGGGCTTACGAGCAGTACTTC. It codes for CAISQGQGAYEQYF.

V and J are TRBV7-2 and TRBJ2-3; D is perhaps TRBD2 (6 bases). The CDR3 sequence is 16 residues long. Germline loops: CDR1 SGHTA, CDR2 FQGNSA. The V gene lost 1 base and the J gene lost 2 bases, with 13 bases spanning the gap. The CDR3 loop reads CASSLEAGPITDTQYF. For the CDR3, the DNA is TGTGCCAGCAGCTTAGAGGCGGGACCGATCACAGATACGCAGTATTTT.

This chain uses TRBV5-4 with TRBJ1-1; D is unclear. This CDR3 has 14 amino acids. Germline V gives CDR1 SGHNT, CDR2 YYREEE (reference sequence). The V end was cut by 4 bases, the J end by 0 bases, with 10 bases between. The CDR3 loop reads CASSLPLLNTEAFF. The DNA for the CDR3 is TGTGCCAGCAGCCTGCCCCTTCTGAACACTGAAGCTTTCTTT.

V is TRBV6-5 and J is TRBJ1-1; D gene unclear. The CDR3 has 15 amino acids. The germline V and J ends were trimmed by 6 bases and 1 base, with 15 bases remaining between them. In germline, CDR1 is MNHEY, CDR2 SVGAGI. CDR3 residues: CASSPPTYRNTEAFF. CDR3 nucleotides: TGTGCCAGCAGCCCACCCACCTACCGGAACACTGAAGCTTTCTTT.

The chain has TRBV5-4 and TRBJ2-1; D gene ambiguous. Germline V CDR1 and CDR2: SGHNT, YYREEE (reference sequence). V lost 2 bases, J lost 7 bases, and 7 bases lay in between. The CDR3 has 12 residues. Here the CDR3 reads CASSFLGNEQFF. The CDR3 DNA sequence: TGTGCCAGCAGCTTTTTGGGTAATGAGCAGTTCTTC.

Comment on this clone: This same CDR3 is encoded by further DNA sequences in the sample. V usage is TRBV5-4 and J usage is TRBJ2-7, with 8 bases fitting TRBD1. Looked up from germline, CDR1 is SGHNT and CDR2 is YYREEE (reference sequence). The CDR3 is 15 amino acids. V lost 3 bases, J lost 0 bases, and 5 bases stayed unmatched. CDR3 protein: CASSSRTGSSYEQYF. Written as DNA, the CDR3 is TGTGCCAGCAGCTCCCGGACAGGGAGCTCCTACGAGCAGTACTTC.

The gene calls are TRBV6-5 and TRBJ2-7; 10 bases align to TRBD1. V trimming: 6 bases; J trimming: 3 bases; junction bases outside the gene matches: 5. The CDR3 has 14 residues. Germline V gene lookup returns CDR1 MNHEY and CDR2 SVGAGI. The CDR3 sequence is CASRRTGGVYEQYF. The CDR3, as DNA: TGTGCCAGCAGACGGACAGGGGGGGTCTACGAGCAGTACTTC.

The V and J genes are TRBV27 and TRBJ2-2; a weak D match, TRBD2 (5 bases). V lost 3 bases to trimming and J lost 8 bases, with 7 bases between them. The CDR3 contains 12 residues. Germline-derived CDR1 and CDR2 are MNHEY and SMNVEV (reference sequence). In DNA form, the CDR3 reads TGTGCCAGCAGTTTGAGGGTTGGGGAGCTGTTTTTT. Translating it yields CASSLRVGELFF.

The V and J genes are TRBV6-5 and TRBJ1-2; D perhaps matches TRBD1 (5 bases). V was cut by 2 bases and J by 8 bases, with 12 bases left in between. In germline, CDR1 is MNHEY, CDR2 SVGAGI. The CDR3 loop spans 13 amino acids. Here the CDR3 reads CASSYGASLGYTF. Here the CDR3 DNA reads TGTGCCAGCAGTTACGGGGCCTCCCTCGGCTACACCTTC.

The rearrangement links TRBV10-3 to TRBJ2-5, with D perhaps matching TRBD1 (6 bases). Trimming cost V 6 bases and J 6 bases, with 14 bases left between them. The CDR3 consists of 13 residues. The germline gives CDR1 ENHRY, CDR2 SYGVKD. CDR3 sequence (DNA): TGTGCCATCAGAGAAGGGGGACCCAAGACCCAGTACTTC. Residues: CAIREGGPKTQYF.

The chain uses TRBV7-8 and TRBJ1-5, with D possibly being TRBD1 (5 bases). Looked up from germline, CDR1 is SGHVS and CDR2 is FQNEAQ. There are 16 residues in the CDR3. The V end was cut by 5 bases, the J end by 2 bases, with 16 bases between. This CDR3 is CASSSPRAYRNQPQHF. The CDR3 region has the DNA TGTGCCAGCAGCAGTCCCAGGGCGTATCGCAATCAGCCCCAGCATTTT.

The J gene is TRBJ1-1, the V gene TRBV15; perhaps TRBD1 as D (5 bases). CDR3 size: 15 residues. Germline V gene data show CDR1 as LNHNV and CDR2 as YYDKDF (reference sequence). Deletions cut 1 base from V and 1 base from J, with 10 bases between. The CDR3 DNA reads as TGTGCCACCAGCAGAGCCCTGGGGGGGAACACTGAAGCTTTCTTT. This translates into CATSRALGGNTEAFF.

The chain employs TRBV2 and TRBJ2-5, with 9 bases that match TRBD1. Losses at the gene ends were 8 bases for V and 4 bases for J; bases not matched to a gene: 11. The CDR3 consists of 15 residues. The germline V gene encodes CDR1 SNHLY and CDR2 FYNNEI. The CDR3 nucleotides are TGTGCCAGCGGGGGAACAGGGGGCGCGAGAGAGACCCAGTACTTC. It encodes CASGGTGGARETQYF.

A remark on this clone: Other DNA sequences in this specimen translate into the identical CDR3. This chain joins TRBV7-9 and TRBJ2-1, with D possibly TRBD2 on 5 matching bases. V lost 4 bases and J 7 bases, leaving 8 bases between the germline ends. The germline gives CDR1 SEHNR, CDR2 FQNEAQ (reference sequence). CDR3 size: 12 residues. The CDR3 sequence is CASSSRANEQFF. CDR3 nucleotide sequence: TGTGCCAGCAGCTCGAGGGCAAATGAGCAGTTCTTC.

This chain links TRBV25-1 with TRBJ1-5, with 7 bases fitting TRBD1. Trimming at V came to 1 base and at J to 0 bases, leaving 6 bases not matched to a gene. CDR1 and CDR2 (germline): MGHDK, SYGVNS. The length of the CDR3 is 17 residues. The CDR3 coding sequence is TGTGCCAGCAGTGAATCCAGGGGGACCTATAGCAATCAGCCCCAGCATTTT. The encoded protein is CASSESRGTYSNQPQHF.